This T cell receptor beta chain was sequenced in a study of beta chain features in type 1 diabetes. This clone was seen a few times. Expressed TCRB transcripts got sequenced, as all isolated RNA was reverse transcribed. Clones were read by immunoSEQ multiplex PCR, and TCRdb kept only the in-frame ones, dropping some. The sample shows 390,000 or so clones, 14% of them seen only once. The CDR3 length is 17 residues. Germline CDR1 is SGHTA and CDR2 is FQGNSA. After removal of 5 bases from V and 8 bases from J, the junction contained 14 bases not matched to a gene. The sequence derives from a man aged 25-45 years in good health. The chain has TRBV7-2 and TRBJ2-4; TRBD2 agrees at 11 bases. Sequenced material: naive CD4+ T cells from blood. The CDR3 is CASSPSGSGRANHIQYF. The DNA for the CDR3 is TGTGCCAGCAGCCCTTCGGGTAGCGGGAGGGCCAATCACATTCAGTACTTC.